The 11 T cell receptor delta chains below all came from one sample that was sequenced in a study of gammadelta T cells in human blood. TCRdb re-called the RT-PCR reads using CATT. The table lists about 1,900 delta-chain clones, 2.8% of them singletons. The specimen sequenced was Vgamma9Vdelta2 gamma-delta T cells from fetal blood. These receptors were taken from a human fetus.

By share of the sample, this clone is medium-sized. The genes are TRDV2 and TRDJ1; 12 nucleotides match TRDD3. Germline V gene sequence: CDR1 GEAIGNYY, CDR2 EKD. V lost 3 bases to trimming and J lost 0 bases; unmatched junction nucleotides: 4. This CDR3 is 16 amino acids long. CDR3 in amino acids: CACDVLGDTNTDKLIF. CDR3 sequence (DNA): TGTGCCTGTGACGTACTGGGGGATACTAACACCGATAAACTCATCTTT.

Relative to its sample, this clone is medium-sized (0.01 to 0.1%). Different DNA sequences within this sample yield the same CDR3. The chain couples TRDV2 to TRDJ3, with 9 bases matching TRDD3. V dropped 0 bases and J dropped 0; count of bases not matched to a gene: 5. CDR1 is GEAIGNYY and CDR2 is EKD in the germline V gene. The CDR3 is 19 residues long. The CDR3 reads CACDTVLGESSWDTRQMFF. CDR3 DNA sequence: TGTGCCTGTGACACCGTACTGGGGGAAAGCTCCTGGGACACCCGACAGATGTTTTTC.

V usage is TRDV2 and J usage is TRDJ4; TRDD3 matches 10 bases. CDR1 is GEAIGNYY and CDR2 is EKD in the germline V gene. V shed 2 bases and J 0 bases; nucleotides not matched to a gene: 2. The CDR3 runs to 14 residues. Here the CDR3 DNA reads TGTGCCTGTGACATGCTGGGGGATACCAGACCCCTGATCTTT. This encodes CACDMLGDTRPLIF.

Sample share makes this clone medium-sized. V usage is TRDV2 and J usage is TRDJ3; TRDD3 aligns across 11 bases. In germline, CDR1 is GEAIGNYY, CDR2 EKD. Trimming at V came to 1 base and at J to 0 bases, leaving 4 bases not matched to a gene. This CDR3 comprises 19 residues. Here the CDR3 DNA reads TGTGCCTGTGACACGGCTACTGGGGGATACTCCTGGGACACCCGACAGATGTTTTTC. Translating gives CACDTATGGYSWDTRQMFF.

This clone is labeled as medium-sized (0.01 to 0.1%). Other DNA sequences in the same sample also yield this CDR3. The chain is built from TRDV2 and TRDJ1; D call uncertain. This CDR3 region has 14 residues. The germline V gene encodes CDR1 GEAIGNYY and CDR2 EKD. Trimming pared 0 bases from V and 0 bases from J, leaving 7 bases between. The CDR3 sequence: CACDTVGYTDKLIF. Here the CDR3 DNA reads TGTGCCTGTGACACCGTCGGATACACCGATAAACTCATCTTT.

This clone is categorized as medium-sized. The V gene is TRDV2, the J gene TRDJ3, with 7 bases that match TRDD3. Germline V gene lookup returns CDR1 GEAIGNYY and CDR2 EKD. V lost 0 bases, J lost 4 bases, and 5 bases stayed unmatched. The CDR3 extends over 17 amino acids. In DNA form, the CDR3 reads TGTGCCTGTGACACCGTACTGGGGTTTTGGGACACCCGACAGATGTTTTTC. It encodes CACDTVLGFWDTRQMFF.

This clone is labeled large. Other DNA sequences from this sample encode an identical CDR3 as well. The chain couples TRDV2 to TRDJ2; TRDD3 matches 12 bases. J gave up 4 bases and V 2 bases, and 1 base lay outside the gene matches. Looked up from germline, CDR1 is GEAIGNYY and CDR2 is EKD. The CDR3 loop spans 15 amino acids. Here the CDR3 reads CACDILGDTTAQLFF. In DNA form, the CDR3 reads TGTGCCTGTGACATACTGGGGGATACGACAGCACAACTCTTCTTT.

There are a few counts of this clone. Other DNA variants within this sample encode the same CDR3. The J gene is TRDJ3, the V gene TRDV2; D remains unclear. Germline V lookup: CDR1 GEAIGNYY, CDR2 EKD. The CDR3 totals 16 residues. V shed 0 bases and J shed 1 base, with 6 bases lying between them. CDR3: CACDTWRSWDTRQMFF. DNA for the CDR3: TGTGCCTGTGACACCTGGAGGTCCTGGGACACCCGACAGATGTTTTTC.

By proportion, this clone is medium-sized. Other DNA sequences from this sample encode an identical CDR3 as well. The chain recombines TRDV2 with TRDJ3, with a possible D match to TRDD3 (6 bases). The CDR3 covers 17 residues. CDR1 is GEAIGNYY and CDR2 is EKD in the germline V gene. The germline V and J ends were trimmed by 4 bases and 4 bases, with 16 bases remaining between them. The CDR3 spells CACDPVLGSWDTRQMFF. The CDR3 nucleotides are TGTGCCTGTGATCCTGTACTGGGTTCTTGGGACACCCGACAGATGTTTTTC.

This clone rates as large. The chain carries TRDV2 and TRDJ1, with 8 bases that match TRDD3. Per germline, CDR1 GEAIGNYY and CDR2 EKD. Germline trimming cut 0 bases from V and 4 bases from J; bases unmatched to any gene: 0. The CDR3 totals 13 residues. CDR3 nucleotides: TGTGCCTGTGACACCTGGGGGATCGATAAACTCATCTTT. Protein sequence: CACDTWGIDKLIF.

This chain links TRDV2 with TRDJ3, with 13 bases identical to TRDD3. The CDR3 contains 21 residues. After removal of 4 bases from V and 0 bases from J, the junction contained 11 bases not matched to a gene. Germline CDR1 GEAIGNYY, CDR2 EKD. CDR3 region: CACDRLGDTRSSSWDTRQMFF. CDR3 in DNA: TGTGCCTGTGATCGACTGGGGGATACGCGGTCTAGCTCCTGGGACACCCGACAGATGTTTTTC.